The 5 T cell receptor beta chains in this list originate from one sample, sequenced in a study of blood T cell repertoires in COVID-19. Using immunoSEQ multiplex PCR, the repertoire was profiled, and TCRdb retains in-frame clones only, with some absent. The data hold about 300,000 clones, with about 90% observed a single time. Sequenced material: PBMCs or T cells enriched from blood (not recorded which). The receptors were gathered from a woman aged 30 to 39 who had recovered from COVID-19.

This chain links TRBV9 with TRBJ2-1, with 7 bases that match TRBD1. V trimming: 3 bases; J trimming: 8 bases; junction bases outside the gene matches: 11. Germline CDR1 SGDLS, CDR2 YYNGEE. This CDR3 has 15 residues. The CDR3 here is CASSAIPTGIDEQFF. The CDR3, as DNA: TGTGCCAGCAGCGCGATCCCGACAGGGATCGATGAGCAGTTCTTC.

The genes are TRBV18 and TRBJ2-4; D not resolved. CDR1 KGHSH and CDR2 LQKENI come from the germline V gene. The CDR3 covers 12 residues. Trimming took 6 bases from V and 14 from J, leaving 17 bases between them. CDR3 coding DNA: TGTGCCAGCTCGCTACTTACAGCAGATAAGTACTTC. Encoded protein: CASSLLTADKYF.

The chain has TRBV7-2 and TRBJ1-5, with a weak D call TRBD1 (6 bases). The length of the CDR3 is 18 residues. Trimming removed 3 bases at V and 0 bases at J, with 18 bases between. The germline CDR1 and CDR2 sequences are SGHTA and FQGNSA. CDR3 protein: CASSFLGASGFSNQPQHF. In DNA, the CDR3 is TGTGCCAGCAGCTTCCTGGGGGCCTCAGGATTTAGCAATCAGCCCCAGCATTTT.

The chain couples TRBV6-1 to TRBJ1-2, with TRBD1 as a possible D gene (6 bases). This CDR3 contains 14 residues. V was clipped by 3 bases and J by 6 bases, with 14 bases between them. From germline, CDR1 is MNHNS and CDR2 SASEGT. The CDR3 region is CASSEEHKGDGYTF. CDR3 bases: TGTGCCAGCAGTGAGGAACACAAGGGGGATGGCTACACCTTC.

This clone was detected only once. The chain has TRBV5-6 and TRBJ1-2; tentatively, D is TRBD1 (6 bases). Germline V gene sequence: CDR1 SGHDT, CDR2 YYEEEE. The V end lost 0 bases, the J end lost 4 bases, and 13 bases lay between the germline ends. The CDR3 loop spans 15 amino acids. The CDR3 sequence: CASSLAGVLFYGYTF. The CDR3 nucleotides are TGTGCCAGCAGCTTGGCAGGGGTCTTATTCTATGGCTACACCTTC.